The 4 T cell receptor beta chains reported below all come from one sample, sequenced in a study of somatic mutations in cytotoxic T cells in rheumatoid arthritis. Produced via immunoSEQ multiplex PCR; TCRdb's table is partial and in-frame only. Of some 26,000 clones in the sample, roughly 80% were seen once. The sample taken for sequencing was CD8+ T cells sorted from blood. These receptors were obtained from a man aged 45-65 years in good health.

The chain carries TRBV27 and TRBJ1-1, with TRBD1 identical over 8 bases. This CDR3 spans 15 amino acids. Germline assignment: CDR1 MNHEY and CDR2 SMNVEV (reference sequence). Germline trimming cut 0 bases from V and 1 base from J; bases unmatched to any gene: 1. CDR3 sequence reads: CASSLSGTGNTEAFF. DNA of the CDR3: TGTGCCAGCAGTTTATCTGGGACAGGGAACACTGAAGCTTTCTTT.

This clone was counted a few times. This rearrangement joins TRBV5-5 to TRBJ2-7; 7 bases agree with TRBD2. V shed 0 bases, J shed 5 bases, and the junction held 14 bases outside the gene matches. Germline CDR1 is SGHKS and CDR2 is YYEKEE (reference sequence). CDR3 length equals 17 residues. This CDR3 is CASSLVGFEAGKDEQYF. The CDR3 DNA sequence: TGTGCCAGCAGCTTGGTGGGCTTTGAAGCGGGAAAGGACGAGCAGTACTTC.

The chain's CDR3 is CASSLVLGGTDTQYF. The CDR3 DNA sequence: TGTGCCAGCAGCTTAGTGCTAGGGGGTACAGATACGCAGTATTTT. This chain joins TRBV13 and TRBJ2-3, with TRBD1 as a possible D gene (6 bases). Germline V gene data show CDR1 as PRHDT and CDR2 as FYEKMQ (reference sequence). V gave up 1 base and J gave up 3 bases, with 11 bases separating them. The CDR3 runs to 15 residues.

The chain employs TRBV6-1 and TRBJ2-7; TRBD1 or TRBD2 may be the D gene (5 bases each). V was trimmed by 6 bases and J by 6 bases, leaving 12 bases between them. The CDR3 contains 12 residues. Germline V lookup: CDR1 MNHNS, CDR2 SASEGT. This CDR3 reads CASRGTRSEQYF. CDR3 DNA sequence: TGTGCCAGCAGAGGGACGAGAAGCGAGCAGTACTTC.